This TCR beta chain was identified in a study of shared clonotypes between healthy human individuals. Measured with immunoSEQ multiplex PCR; TCRdb has only the in-frame clones, and not every one. The table shows roughly 1,500,000 clones, with approximately 98% occurring only once. J gave up 6 bases and V 8 bases, and 10 bases lay outside the gene matches. CDR3 length: 14 residues. Per the germline V gene, CDR1 is LNHDA and CDR2 is SQIVND (reference sequence). The sequenced sample consisted of naive CD4+ T cells sorted from blood. Stated subset: CD45RA+ positively selected. This sequence was found in a man aged 25-45 years in good health. The chain joins TRBV19 to TRBJ2-7; 10 nucleotides align to TRBD2. CDR3 protein: CASRRAGGPGEQYF. CDR3 DNA sequence: TGTGCCAGTCGTAGAGCGGGAGGGCCGGGCGAGCAGTACTTC.